This entry features one TCR beta chain sequence. The V gene lost 10 bases and the J gene lost 4 bases, with 12 bases spanning the gap. Looked up from germline, CDR1 is ENHRY and CDR2 is SYGVKD. This CDR3 spans 12 amino acids. The sample originates from a study of technical replicates of blood from a few donors. Method: immunoSEQ multiplex PCR; TCRdb's copy keeps in-frame clones and lacks some. The sample contains about 68,000 clones, about 97% of which appear only once. This chain uses TRBV10-3 with TRBJ2-3; D unclear. Input material: T cells isolated from PBMCs. The receptor's source is a human donor in good health. CDR3 nucleotide sequence: TGTGCCAACTCCGAGCAGGCAGATACGCAGTATTTT. It encodes CANSEQADTQYF.